Shown below are 27 T cell receptor beta chains from a single sample sequenced in a study of T cell responses to AZD1222 COVID-19 vaccine. The method was immunoSEQ multiplex PCR; TCRdb's version includes in-frame clones alone and lacks a portion of them. The sample holds 150,000 or so clones, 90% to 95% seen once. Specimen: peripheral blood, collected 28 days after the second AZD1222 dose. These receptors originate from an adult who received the AZD1222 COVID-19 vaccine.

The chain couples TRBV11-2 to TRBJ1-5; 7 bases match TRBD1. CDR3 length equals 14 residues. Unmatched junction bases numbered 7, after V lost 5 bases and J lost 6 bases. Germline CDR1 reads SGHAT; CDR2 reads FQNNGV. The CDR3 loop reads CASSDDRVVQPQHF. The CDR3 DNA is TGTGCCAGCAGCGACGACAGGGTGGTTCAGCCCCAGCATTTT.

The chain employs TRBV28 and TRBJ2-2, with 10 bases matching TRBD1. After removal of 7 bases from V and 4 bases from J, the junction contained 9 bases not matched to a gene. The CDR3 is 16 residues long. From germline, CDR1 is MDHEN and CDR2 SYDVKM. The CDR3 is CASTIPGQGTTGELFF. In DNA, the CDR3 is TGTGCCAGCACTATTCCGGGACAGGGGACCACCGGGGAGCTGTTTTTT.

The chain has TRBV7-9 and TRBJ2-7; no reliable D call. V dropped 3 bases and J dropped 2 bases, with 11 bases sitting between them. The CDR3 has 14 amino acids. From germline, CDR1 is SEHNR and CDR2 FQNEAQ (reference sequence). The CDR3 here is CASSFDGLAYEQYF. The CDR3 DNA reads as TGTGCCAGCAGCTTCGACGGCTTAGCCTACGAGCAGTACTTC. The full variable domain, rest sourced from reference TRBV7-9 and TRBJ2-7, is DTGVSQNPRHKITKRGQNVTFRCDPISEHNRLYWYRQTLGQGPEFLTYFQNEAQLEKSRLLSDRFSAERPKGSFSTLEIQRTEQGDSAMYLCASSFDGLAYEQYFGPGTRLTVT.

The V and J genes are TRBV7-6 and TRBJ1-4; 9 bases agree with TRBD1. This CDR3 region has 15 residues. The ends lost 4 bases at V and 8 bases at J; junction bases unmatched: 8. Germline V gene data show CDR1 as SGHVS and CDR2 as FNYEAQ. The CDR3 loop is CASSSRDRVNEKLFF. CDR3 DNA sequence: TGTGCCAGCAGCTCCCGGGACAGGGTCAACGAAAAACTGTTTTTT. Filled out from reference TRBV7-6 and TRBJ1-4, the complete variable domain reads GAGVSQSPRYKVTKRGQDVALRCDPISGHVSLYWYRQALGQGPEFLTYFNYEAQQDKSGLPNDRFSAERPEGSISTLTIQRTEQRDSAMYRCASSSRDRVNEKLFFGSGTQLSVL.

This chain connects TRBV27 to TRBJ1-6; D perhaps matches TRBD1 (5 bases). Germline assignment: CDR1 MNHEY and CDR2 SMNVEV (reference sequence). V lost 4 bases and J lost 0, with 10 bases in between. The CDR3 extends over 16 amino acids. This chain's CDR3 is CASSSPGHSYNSPLHF. The CDR3, as DNA: TGTGCCAGCAGTTCCCCAGGGCACTCCTATAATTCACCCCTCCACTTT.

The V call is TRBV3-1 (or the pseudogene TRBV3-2), the J call TRBJ1-2, with 7 bases aligning to TRBD1. Germline values: CDR1 LGHDT, CDR2 YNNKEL (reference sequence). The trim removed 8 bases at V and 2 bases at J, leaving 5 bases unmatched. There are 13 residues in the CDR3. This chain's CDR3 is CASRSGQNYGYTF. The CDR3, as DNA: TGTGCCAGCCGGTCGGGACAGAACTATGGCTACACCTTC.

The CDR3 loop reads CASSFQGTDTQYF. CDR3 DNA sequence: TGTGCCAGCAGCTTTCAGGGCACAGATACGCAGTATTTT. V is TRBV7-3 and J is TRBJ2-3; D not resolved. The germline gives CDR1 SGHTA, CDR2 FQGTGA. CDR3 size: 13 residues. Trimming took 3 bases from V and 1 from J, leaving 5 bases between them. Combining the CDR3 with reference TRBV7-3 and TRBJ2-3 gives the whole variable domain GAGVSQTPSNKVTEKGKYVELRCDPISGHTALYWYRQSLGQGPEFLIYFQGTGAADDSGLPNDRFFAVRPEGSVSTLKIQRTERGDSAVYLCASSFQGTDTQYFGPGTRLTVL.

V gene TRBV28 combines with J gene TRBJ2-7; TRBD2 matches at 9 bases. The CDR3 has 21 amino acids. V lost 0 bases and J lost 4; bases outside the gene matches: 22. Germline CDR1 and CDR2: MDHEN and SYDVKM. The CDR3 DNA reads TGTGCCAGCAGTTTATGGATGGGTGGTCAATTGGGTAGCGGGAGTTTGTACGAGCAGTACTTC. Translating gives CASSLWMGGQLGSGSLYEQYF.

A few counts support this clone. This chain links TRBV28 with TRBJ2-5; 7 bases are shared with TRBD2. V shed 7 bases, J shed 1 base, and the junction held 18 bases outside the gene matches. This CDR3 region has 18 residues. Germline assignment: CDR1 MDHEN and CDR2 SYDVKM. The CDR3 DNA reads TGTGCCAGCAAGGTCTCCCATCTCCGGCTAGCGGTCCAAGAGACCCAGTACTTC. Translating it yields CASKVSHLRLAVQETQYF.

The rearrangement uses TRBV5-1 and TRBJ2-3; D is ambiguous. The CDR3 contains 14 residues. The V and J ends lost 4 bases and 3 bases respectively, with 12 bases between them. In germline, CDR1 is SGHRS, CDR2 YFSETQ. In DNA, the CDR3 is TGCGCCAGCAGCCGGAGTAGTATTACAGATACGCAGTATTTT. Its protein is CASSRSSITDTQYF.

The V call is TRBV7-6, the J call TRBJ2-3; 8 bases are a match to TRBD1. Trimming removed 5 bases from V and 5 bases from J; junction bases left unmatched: 3. Looked up from germline, CDR1 is SGHVS and CDR2 is FNYEAQ. There are 13 residues in the CDR3. CDR3 nucleotides: TGTGCCAGCAGCCCAGACAGGGGAGATACGCAGTATTTT. This codes for CASSPDRGDTQYF.

The rearrangement links TRBV7-2 to TRBJ2-1; possible D gene TRBD2, 5 bases. CDR1 and CDR2 (germline): SGHTA, FQGNSA. V shed 0 bases and J shed 9 bases, with 18 bases lying between them. This CDR3 contains 16 residues. The DNA for the CDR3 is TGTGCCAGCAGCTTAGCGGGAGTAGCTAGGTCGTTTGAGCAGTTCTTC. This encodes CASSLAGVARSFEQFF. The complete variable domain, with remaining parts taken from reference TRBV7-2 and TRBJ2-1, reads GAGVSQSPSNKVTEKGKDVELRCDPISGHTALYWYRQSLGQGLEFLIYFQGNSAPDKSGLPSDRFSAERTGGSVSTLTIQRTQQEDSAVYLCASSLAGVARSFEQFFGPGTRLTVL.

This clone was recorded once. The gene calls are TRBV15 and TRBJ1-3; the match to TRBD1 covers 9 bases. This CDR3 region has 16 residues. Trimming at V came to 4 bases and at J to 3 bases, leaving 7 bases not matched to a gene. In germline, CDR1 is LNHNV, CDR2 YYDKDF (reference sequence). The CDR3 loop is CATSTRTGDIGNTIYF. In nucleotides, the CDR3 is TGTGCCACCAGCACCCGGACAGGGGATATTGGAAACACCATATATTTT.

This chain joins TRBV13 and TRBJ1-1, with a possible D match to TRBD1 (6 bases). V was trimmed by 4 bases and J by 2 bases, leaving 20 bases between them. There are 17 residues in the CDR3. From germline, CDR1 is PRHDT and CDR2 FYEKMQ (reference sequence). This CDR3 reads CASSSVASRGLNTEAFF. The CDR3, as DNA: TGTGCCAGCAGCTCAGTGGCCTCCAGGGGCTTAAACACTGAAGCTTTCTTT.

The chain uses TRBV28 and TRBJ1-1; 7 positions agree with TRBD1. Trimming took 3 bases from V and 11 from J; bases not matched to a gene: 12. CDR3 length: 14 amino acids. Germline CDR1 reads MDHEN; CDR2 reads SYDVKM. CDR3 in DNA: TGTGCCAGCAGTTTGGGCGACAGGGCCGACTTTGCTTTCTTT. Its protein is CASSLGDRADFAFF.

This clone was seen only a few times. The chain couples TRBV7-8 to TRBJ1-6; 7 nucleotides agree with TRBD1. Looked up from germline, CDR1 is SGHVS and CDR2 is FQNEAQ. The CDR3 sequence is 16 residues long. Germline trimming cut 5 bases from V and 5 bases from J; bases unmatched to any gene: 9. The CDR3 sequence is CASSITSGGDNSPLHF. Here the CDR3 DNA reads TGTGCCAGCAGCATCACCTCAGGGGGAGATAATTCACCCCTCCACTTT.

The J gene is TRBJ1-1, the V gene TRBV28, with D possibly TRBD1 on 6 matching bases. CDR1 is MDHEN, CDR2 SYDVKM, per germline. This CDR3 comprises 13 residues. The ends were cut back, 8 bases at V and 4 bases at J, with 14 bases in the middle. The CDR3 protein is CASRQVVATEAFF. In DNA, the CDR3 is TGTGCCAGCCGACAGGTCGTGGCCACTGAAGCTTTCTTT.

The CDR3 sequence: CASSFTSGRSTDTQYF. The CDR3 DNA sequence: TGTGCCAGCAGCTTCACTAGCGGGAGGAGCACAGATACGCAGTATTTT. The chain joins TRBV7-6 to TRBJ2-3, with 12 nucleotides matching TRBD2. The germline V gene has CDR1 SGHVS and CDR2 FNYEAQ. The CDR3 consists of 16 residues. With V trimmed by 3 bases and J by 0 bases, 1 base remained unmatched.

The genes are TRBV27 and TRBJ1-5; D uncertain. This CDR3 region has 13 residues. V dropped 3 bases and J dropped 6 bases, with 9 bases sitting between them. In germline, CDR1 is MNHEY, CDR2 SMNVEV (reference sequence). CDR3 in amino acids: CASSLSRVQPQHF. CDR3 in DNA: TGTGCCAGCAGTTTGTCGCGGGTTCAGCCCCAGCATTTT.

This chain joins TRBV10-3 and TRBJ1-3; D remains ambiguous. CDR1 is ENHRY, CDR2 SYGVKD, per germline. Trimming pared 0 bases from V and 2 bases from J, leaving 5 bases between. The CDR3 sequence is 14 residues long. CDR3 residues: CAISESRTGNTIYF. CDR3 in DNA: TGTGCCATCAGTGAGTCTAGGACTGGAAACACCATATATTTT.

J is TRBJ1-1 and V is TRBV5-1; D call uncertain. The CDR3 has 14 amino acids. Germline V gene sequence: CDR1 SGHRS, CDR2 YFSETQ. Trimming left V 0 bases short and J 4 bases short, with 10 bases between. This CDR3 is CASSLDPSGTEAFF. DNA for the CDR3: TGCGCCAGCAGCTTGGACCCCTCTGGCACTGAAGCTTTCTTT. Full variable domain (missing parts from reference TRBV5-1 and TRBJ1-1): KAGVTQTPRYLIKTRGQQVTLSCSPISGHRSVSWYQQTPGQGLQFLFEYFSETQRNKGNFPGRFSGRQFSNSRSEMNVSTLELGDSALYLCASSLDPSGTEAFFGQGTRLTVV.

The chain combines TRBV14 with TRBJ1-5, with 7 bases that match TRBD1. Trimming removed 4 bases from V and 3 bases from J; junction bases left unmatched: 12. The CDR3 contains 17 residues. The germline gives CDR1 SGHDN, CDR2 FVKESK. The CDR3 DNA sequence: TGTGCCAGCAGCCCTCTCAGGGGGGGTTCTTCCAATCAGCCCCAGCATTTT. This translates into CASSPLRGGSSNQPQHF.

The gene calls are TRBV5-1 and TRBJ2-3; D ambiguous. The CDR3 runs 12 residues. V was trimmed by 4 bases and J by 2 bases, leaving 5 bases between them. Germline-derived CDR1 and CDR2 are SGHRS and YFSETQ. Here the CDR3 DNA reads TGCGCCAGCAGCGCGACCACAGATACGCAGTATTTT. Translated: CASSATTDTQYF.

This clone was recorded once. The V and J genes are TRBV5-1 and TRBJ2-2, with D uncertain. CDR1 is SGHRS and CDR2 is YFSETQ in the germline V gene. The CDR3 runs to 15 residues. V lost 6 bases, J lost 4 bases, and 16 bases lay in between. DNA of the CDR3: TGCGCCAGCACGACTCAAGGGTATTCCACCGGGGAGCTGTTTTTT. Encoded protein: CASTTQGYSTGELFF.

Here the CDR3 reads CASTFSGANTEAFF. CDR3 sequence (DNA): TGTGCCAGCACATTTTCAGGGGCGAACACTGAAGCTTTCTTT. V is TRBV3-1 (or the pseudogene TRBV3-2) and J is TRBJ1-1, with a weak D call TRBD1 (6 bases). Germline CDR1 and CDR2: LGHDT and YNNKEL (reference sequence). The V gene lost 7 bases and the J gene lost 1 base, with 13 bases spanning the gap. The CDR3 length is 14 residues.

The gene calls are TRBV27 and TRBJ1-1, with D uncertain. Germline CDR1 reads MNHEY; CDR2 reads SMNVEV (reference sequence). With 5 bases removed from V and 1 base from J, the gap between germline ends came to 5 bases. This CDR3 contains 12 residues. CDR3 loop: CASSRGNTEAFF. DNA of the CDR3: TGTGCCAGCAGTCGGGGGAACACTGAAGCTTTCTTT.

V is TRBV27 and J is TRBJ1-4; D not certain. The CDR3 is 13 amino acids. Germline CDR1 is MNHEY and CDR2 is SMNVEV (reference sequence). V shed 8 bases and J shed 1 base, with 8 bases lying between them. The CDR3: CASRDLTNEKLFF. In DNA, the CDR3 is TGTGCCAGCCGGGATTTAACTAATGAAAAACTGTTTTTT.